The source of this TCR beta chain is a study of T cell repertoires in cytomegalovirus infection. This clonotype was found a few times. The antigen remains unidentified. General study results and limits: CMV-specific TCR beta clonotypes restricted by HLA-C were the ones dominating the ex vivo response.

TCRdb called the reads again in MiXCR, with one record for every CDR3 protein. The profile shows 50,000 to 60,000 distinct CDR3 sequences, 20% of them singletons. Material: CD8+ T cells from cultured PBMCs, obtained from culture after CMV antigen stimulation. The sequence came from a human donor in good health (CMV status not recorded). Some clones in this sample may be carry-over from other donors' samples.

The CDR3, as DNA: TGTGCCAGCAGTTTAGCGGGGGACAGGGTAGGTCTTCGAGAGACCCAGTACTTC. Translated: CASSLAGDRVGLRETQYF. The rearrangement joins TRBV12-3 or TRBV12-4 to TRBJ2-5; 9 nucleotides agree with TRBD1. The CDR3 length is 18 residues. V was pared by 0 bases and J by 4 bases, with 12 bases of the junction left unmatched.